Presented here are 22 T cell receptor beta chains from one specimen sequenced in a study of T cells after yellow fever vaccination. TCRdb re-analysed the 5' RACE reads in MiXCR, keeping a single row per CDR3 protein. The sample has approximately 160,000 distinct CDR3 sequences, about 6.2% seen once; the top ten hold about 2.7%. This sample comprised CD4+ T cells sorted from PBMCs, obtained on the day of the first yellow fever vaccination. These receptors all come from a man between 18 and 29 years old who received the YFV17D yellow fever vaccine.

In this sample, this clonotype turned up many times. CDR3 in amino acids: CASSRSSTDTQYF. The CDR3 DNA reads TGTGCCAGCAGCAGGAGTAGCACAGATACGCAGTATTTT. The chain carries TRBV21-1 and TRBJ2-3. TRBV21-1 is designated a pseudogene. This CDR3 region has 13 residues.

The CDR3 DNA reads as TGTGCCAGCAGCTTAGACCCGGGACAGGGAAACTATGGCTACACCTTC. Protein sequence: CASSLDPGQGNYGYTF. V gene TRBV7-8 combines with J gene TRBJ1-2; 9 positions match TRBD1. Looked up from germline, CDR1 is SGHVS and CDR2 is FQNEAQ. V lost 1 base and J lost 2; bases outside the gene matches: 5. The CDR3 has 16 amino acids.

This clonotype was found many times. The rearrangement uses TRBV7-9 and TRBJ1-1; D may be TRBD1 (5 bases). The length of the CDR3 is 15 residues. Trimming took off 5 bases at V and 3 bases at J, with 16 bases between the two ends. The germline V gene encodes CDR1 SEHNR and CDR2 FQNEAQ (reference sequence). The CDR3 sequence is CASSPQGLFDTEAFF. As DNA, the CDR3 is TGTGCCAGCAGCCCGCAGGGTCTGTTCGACACTGAAGCTTTCTTT.

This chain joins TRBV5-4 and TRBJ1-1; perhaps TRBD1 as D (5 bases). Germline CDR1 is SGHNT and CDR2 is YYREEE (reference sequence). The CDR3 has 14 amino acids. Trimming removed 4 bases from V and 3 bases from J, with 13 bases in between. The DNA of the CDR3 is TGTGCCAGCAGCGACGGGACGCTGTACACTGAAGCTTTCTTT. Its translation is CASSDGTLYTEAFF. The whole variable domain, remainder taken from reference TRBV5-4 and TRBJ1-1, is ETGVTQSPTHLIKTRGQQVTLRCSSQSGHNTVSWYQQALGQGPQFIFQYYREEENGRGNFPPRFSGLQFPNYSSELNVNALELDDSALYLCASSDGTLYTEAFFGQGTRLTVV.

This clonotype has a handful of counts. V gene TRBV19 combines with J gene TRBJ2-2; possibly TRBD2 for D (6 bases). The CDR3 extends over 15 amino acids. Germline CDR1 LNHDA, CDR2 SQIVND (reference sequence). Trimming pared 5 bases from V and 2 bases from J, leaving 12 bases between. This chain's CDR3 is CASSASGTNTGELFF. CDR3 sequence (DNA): TGTGCCAGTAGTGCATCCGGGACTAACACCGGGGAGCTGTTTTTT.

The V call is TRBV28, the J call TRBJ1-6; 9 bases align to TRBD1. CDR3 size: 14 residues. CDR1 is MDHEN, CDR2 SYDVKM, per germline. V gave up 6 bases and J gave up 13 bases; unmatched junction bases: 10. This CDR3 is CASRTGTGPRPLHF. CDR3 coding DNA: TGTGCCAGCAGAACCGGGACAGGGCCACGGCCCCTCCACTTT.

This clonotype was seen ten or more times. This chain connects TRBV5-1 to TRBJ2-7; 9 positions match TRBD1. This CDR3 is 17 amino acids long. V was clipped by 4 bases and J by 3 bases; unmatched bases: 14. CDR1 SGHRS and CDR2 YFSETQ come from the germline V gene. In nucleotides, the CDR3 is TGCGCCAGCAGCGCTTTACCGGGACAGGGAAGCTACTACGAGCAGTACTTC. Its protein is CASSALPGQGSYYEQYF.

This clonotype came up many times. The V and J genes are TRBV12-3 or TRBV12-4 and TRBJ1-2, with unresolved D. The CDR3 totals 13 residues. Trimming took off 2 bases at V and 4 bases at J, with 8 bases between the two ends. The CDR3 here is CASSLLAGYGYTF. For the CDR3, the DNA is TGTGCCAGCAGTTTACTGGCTGGCTATGGCTACACCTTC.

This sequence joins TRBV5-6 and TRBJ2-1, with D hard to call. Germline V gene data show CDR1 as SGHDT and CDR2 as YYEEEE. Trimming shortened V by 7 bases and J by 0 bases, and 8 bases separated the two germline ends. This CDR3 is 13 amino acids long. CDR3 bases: TGTGCCAGCGAAGGCAGCTCCTACAATGAGCAGTTCTTC. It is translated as CASEGSSYNEQFF.

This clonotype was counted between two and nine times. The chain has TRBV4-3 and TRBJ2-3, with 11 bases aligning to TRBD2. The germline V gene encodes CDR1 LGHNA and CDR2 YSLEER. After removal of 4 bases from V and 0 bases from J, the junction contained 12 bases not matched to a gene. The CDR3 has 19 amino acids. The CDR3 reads CASSLRGPGTSGSTDTQYF. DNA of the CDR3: TGCGCCAGCAGCCTGAGGGGCCCCGGGACTAGCGGTAGCACAGATACGCAGTATTTT.

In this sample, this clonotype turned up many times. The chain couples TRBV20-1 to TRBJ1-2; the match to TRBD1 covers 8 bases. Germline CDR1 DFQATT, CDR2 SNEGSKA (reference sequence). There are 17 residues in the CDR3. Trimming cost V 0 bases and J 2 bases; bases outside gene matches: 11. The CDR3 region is CSARDETGEGQNYGYTF. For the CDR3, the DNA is TGCAGTGCTAGAGATGAGACAGGGGAAGGTCAGAACTATGGCTACACCTTC.

CDR3 bases: TGTGCCAGCAGCTTATCGTCCTCACTGGAGCAGTTCTTC. Protein sequence: CASSLSSSLEQFF. The chain employs TRBV7-8 and TRBJ2-1; unclear D gene. CDR3 length: 13 amino acids. The ends were cut back, 2 bases at V and 10 bases at J, with 12 bases in the middle. In germline, CDR1 is SGHVS, CDR2 FQNEAQ. Full variable domain (rest looked up from reference TRBV7-8 and TRBJ2-1): GAGVSQSPRYKVAKRGQDVALRCDPISGHVSLFWYQQALGQGPEFLTYFQNEAQLDKSGLPSDRFFAERPEGSVSTLKIQRTQQEDSAVYLCASSLSSSLEQFFGPGTRLTVL.

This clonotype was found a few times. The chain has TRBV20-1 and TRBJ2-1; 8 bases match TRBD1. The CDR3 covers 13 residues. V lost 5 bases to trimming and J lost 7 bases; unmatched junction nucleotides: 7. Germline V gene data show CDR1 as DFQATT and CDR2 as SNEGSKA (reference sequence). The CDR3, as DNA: TGCAGTGCTCCGGGACAGGCTCAAAATGAGCAGTTCTTC. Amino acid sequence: CSAPGQAQNEQFF.

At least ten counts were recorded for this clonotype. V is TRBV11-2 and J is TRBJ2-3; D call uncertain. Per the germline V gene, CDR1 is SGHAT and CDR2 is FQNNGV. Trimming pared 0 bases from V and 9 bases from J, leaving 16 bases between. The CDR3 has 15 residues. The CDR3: CASSLDVFKVPTQYF. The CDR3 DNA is TGTGCCAGCAGCTTAGATGTTTTTAAGGTGCCCACGCAGTATTTT.

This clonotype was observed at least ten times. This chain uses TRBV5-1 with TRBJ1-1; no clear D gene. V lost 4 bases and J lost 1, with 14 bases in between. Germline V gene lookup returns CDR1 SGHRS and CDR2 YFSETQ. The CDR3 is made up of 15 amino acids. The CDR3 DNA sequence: TGCGCCAGCAGCCCATCTGGGCAGGCGAACACTGAAGCTTTCTTT. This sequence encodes CASSPSGQANTEAFF.

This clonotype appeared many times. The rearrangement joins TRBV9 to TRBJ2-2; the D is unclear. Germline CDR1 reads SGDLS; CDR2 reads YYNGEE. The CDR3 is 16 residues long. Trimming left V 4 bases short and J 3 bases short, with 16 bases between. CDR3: CASSRTPDVYTGELFF. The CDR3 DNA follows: TGTGCCAGCAGCCGTACCCCGGACGTGTACACCGGGGAGCTGTTTTTT.

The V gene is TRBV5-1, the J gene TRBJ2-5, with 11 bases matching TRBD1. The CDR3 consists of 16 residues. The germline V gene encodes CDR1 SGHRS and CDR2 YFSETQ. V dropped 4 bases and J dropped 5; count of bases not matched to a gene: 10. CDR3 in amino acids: CASSQGTGGHIETQYF. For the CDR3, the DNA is TGCGCCAGCAGCCAAGGGACAGGGGGTCATATTGAGACCCAGTACTTC.

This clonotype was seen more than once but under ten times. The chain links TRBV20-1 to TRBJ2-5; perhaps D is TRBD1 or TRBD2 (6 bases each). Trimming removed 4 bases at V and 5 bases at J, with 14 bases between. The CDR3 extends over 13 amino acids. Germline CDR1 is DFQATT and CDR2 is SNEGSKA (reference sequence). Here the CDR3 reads CSATRGRYETQYF. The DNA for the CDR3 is TGCAGTGCTACTAGGGGGAGGTACGAGACCCAGTACTTC.

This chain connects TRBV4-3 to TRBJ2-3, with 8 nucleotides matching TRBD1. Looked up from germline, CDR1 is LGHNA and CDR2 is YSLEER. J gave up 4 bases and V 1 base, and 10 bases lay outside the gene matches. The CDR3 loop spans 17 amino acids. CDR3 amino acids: CASSQGPGQEISDTQYF. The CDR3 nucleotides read TGCGCCAGCAGCCAAGGGCCGGGACAGGAAATTTCAGATACGCAGTATTTT.

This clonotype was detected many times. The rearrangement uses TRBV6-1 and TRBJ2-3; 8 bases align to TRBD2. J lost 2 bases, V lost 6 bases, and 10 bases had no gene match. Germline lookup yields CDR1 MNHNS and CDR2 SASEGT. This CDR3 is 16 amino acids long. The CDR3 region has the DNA TGTGCCAGCAGCAGGGGACTAGTCCCCCTCACAGATACGCAGTATTTT. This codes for CASSRGLVPLTDTQYF.

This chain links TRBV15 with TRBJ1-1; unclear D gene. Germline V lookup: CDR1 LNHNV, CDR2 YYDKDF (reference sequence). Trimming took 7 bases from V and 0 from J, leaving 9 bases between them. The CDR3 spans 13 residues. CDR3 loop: CATTVGMNTEAFF. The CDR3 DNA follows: TGTGCCACCACCGTGGGGATGAACACTGAAGCTTTCTTT.

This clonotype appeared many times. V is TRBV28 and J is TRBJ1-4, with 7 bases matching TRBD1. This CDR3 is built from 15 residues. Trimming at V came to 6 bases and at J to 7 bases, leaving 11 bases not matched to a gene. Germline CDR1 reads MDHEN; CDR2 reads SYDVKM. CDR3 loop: CASRPGTATGEKLFF. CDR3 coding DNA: TGTGCCAGCAGACCGGGGACAGCCACGGGTGAAAAACTGTTTTTT.